This is a list of T cell receptor beta chains from one sample in a study of cytomegalovirus exposure and HLA in healthy donors. Some clones are missing from TCRdb's copy, which holds only in-frame ones; the method was immunoSEQ multiplex PCR. The data contain over 200,000 clones, about 80% of them singletons. The sample consisted of PBMCs. The receptors shown here come from a woman aged 40 to 50 in good health and CMV-seropositive. Each CDR3 is given with its conserved first and last residue. The order of the fields is D gene, V gene, clone size, J gene, CDR3 protein, CDR3 DNA. A D gene is named only where the DNA matches it firmly. Clone size is given for some rows only: seen once, a few or many times, or a class if the clone is expanded.

D: -
V: TRBV14
size: -
J: TRBJ1-4
CDR3: CASSQAAVSAKLFF
DNA: TGTGCCAGCAGCCAAGCGGCGGTTTCGGCAAAACTGTTTTTT

D: TRBD2
V: TRBV10-3
size: -
J: TRBJ2-7
CDR3: CAISLKLAGESYEQYF
DNA: TGTGCCATCAGCTTAAAACTAGCGGGAGAGTCCTACGAGCAGTACTTC

D: TRBD2
V: TRBV30
size: few
J: TRBJ2-4
CDR3: CAYGGASGGTAAKNIQYF
DNA: TGTGCCTACGGGGGGGCTAGCGGGGGTACGGCGGCCAAAAACATTCAGTACTTC

D: -
V: TRBV7-9
size: -
J: TRBJ1-2
CDR3: CASSPGDRYYGYTF
DNA: TGTGCCAGCAGCCCGGGGGACCGCTACTATGGCTACACCTTC

D: -
V: TRBV6-5
size: -
J: TRBJ1-4
CDR3: CASSYRGEGNEKLFF
DNA: TGTGCCAGCAGTTATCGAGGGGAGGGTAATGAAAAACTGTTTTTT

D: TRBD2
V: TRBV9
size: -
J: TRBJ2-3
CDR3: CASTEGGRVDTQYF
DNA: TGTGCCAGCACCGAGGGCGGGAGAGTGGATACGCAGTATTTT

D: -
V: TRBV6-1
size: few
J: TRBJ2-7
CDR3: CASSEDGGSSYEQYF
DNA: TGTGCCAGCAGTGAAGATGGCGGAAGCTCCTACGAGCAGTACTTC

D: -
V: TRBV19
size: -
J: TRBJ1-2
CDR3: CASSSVRQDWSYGYTF
DNA: TGTGCCAGTAGTTCCGTTAGACAGGATTGGTCCTATGGCTACACCTTC

D: TRBD2
V: TRBV18
size: -
J: TRBJ2-3
CDR3: CASSLGLAGTADTQYF
DNA: TGTGCCAGCTCACTGGGACTAGCGGGGACCGCAGATACGCAGTATTTT

D: TRBD1
V: TRBV5-1
size: -
J: TRBJ1-6
CDR3: CASSARQGANSPLHF
DNA: TGCGCCAGCAGCGCCCGACAGGGGGCTAATTCACCCCTCCACTTT

D: -
V: TRBV7-2
size: once
J: TRBJ2-7
CDR3: CASSRDAGTEQYF
DNA: TGTGCCAGCAGCCGCGATGCGGGGACCGAGCAGTACTTC

D: -
V: TRBV30
size: -
J: TRBJ1-2
CDR3: CAWSANYGYTF
DNA: TGTGCCTGGAGTGCAAACTATGGCTACACCTTC

D: TRBD2
V: TRBV2
size: -
J: TRBJ2-7
CDR3: CASSEGTSGAPRYF
DNA: TGTGCCAGCAGTGAAGGGACTAGCGGGGCCCCGAGGTACTTC

D: TRBD2
V: TRBV7-2
size: -
J: TRBJ2-7
CDR3: CASSLATSGGLYEQYF
DNA: TGTGCCAGCAGCTTGGCGACTAGCGGGGGGCTGTACGAGCAGTACTTC

D: TRBD1
V: TRBV19
size: -
J: TRBJ2-3
CDR3: CASSIDKDRGNTQYF
DNA: TGTGCCAGTAGTATAGATAAGGACAGGGGGAATACGCAGTATTTT

D: -
V: TRBV7-2
size: -
J: TRBJ1-2
CDR3: CASSLMGAYGYTF
DNA: TGTGCCAGCAGCTTAATGGGGGCTTATGGCTACACCTTC

D: TRBD1
V: TRBV10-3
size: -
J: TRBJ2-3
CDR3: CAIKGGPDTQYF
DNA: TGTGCCATCAAAGGGGGCCCAGATACGCAGTATTTT

D: TRBD1
V: TRBV7-2
size: -
J: TRBJ1-2
CDR3: CASSLMEGTGVGYTF
DNA: TGTGCCAGCAGCTTAATGGAGGGGACAGGGGTTGGTTACACCTTC

D: TRBD1
V: TRBV29-1
size: -
J: TRBJ2-7
CDR3: CSVARQGLWVEQYF
DNA: TGCAGCGTTGCAAGACAGGGTTTATGGGTCGAGCAGTACTTC

D: TRBD1
V: TRBV2
size: -
J: TRBJ1-4
CDR3: CASSRRDRGNEKLFF
DNA: TGTGCCAGCTCTAGACGGGACAGGGGTAATGAAAAACTGTTTTTT

D: -
V: TRBV5-1
size: -
J: TRBJ1-2
CDR3: CASSLGQLSPYGYTF
DNA: TGCGCCAGCAGCTTAGGACAGCTCAGCCCCTATGGCTACACCTTC

D: TRBD1
V: TRBV5-1
size: -
J: TRBJ1-2
CDR3: CASSLGSTPGQAYGYTF
DNA: TGCGCCAGCAGCTTGGGCTCTACGCCGGGACAGGCTTATGGCTACACCTTC

D: TRBD1
V: TRBV30
size: -
J: TRBJ2-2
CDR3: CAWRGGQGGNGELFF
DNA: TGTGCCTGGAGGGGGGGACAGGGCGGGAACGGGGAGCTGTTTTTT